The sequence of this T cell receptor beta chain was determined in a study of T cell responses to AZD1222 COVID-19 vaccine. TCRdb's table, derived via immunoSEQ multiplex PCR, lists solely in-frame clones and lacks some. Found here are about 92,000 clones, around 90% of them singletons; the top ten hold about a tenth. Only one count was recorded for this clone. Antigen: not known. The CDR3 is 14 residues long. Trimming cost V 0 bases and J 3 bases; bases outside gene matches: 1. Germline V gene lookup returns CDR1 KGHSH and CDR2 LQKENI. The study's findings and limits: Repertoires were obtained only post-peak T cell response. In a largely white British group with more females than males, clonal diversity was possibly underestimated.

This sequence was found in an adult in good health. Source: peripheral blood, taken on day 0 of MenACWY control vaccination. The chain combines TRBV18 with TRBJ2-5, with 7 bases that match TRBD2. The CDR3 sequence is CASSPPAGEETQYF. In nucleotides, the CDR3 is TGTGCCAGCTCACCACCTGCGGGAGAAGAGACCCAGTACTTC.